Presented here are 10 T cell receptor beta chains from one specimen sequenced in a study of blood T cells in healthy people across ages. Primed by a sample-barcoded 5' primer and a J-beta primer mix, a second PCR proceeded for about 6 to 11 cycles. TCRdb itself ran the 5' RACE reads through MiXCR, one entry per CDR3 protein. The data contain about 650,000 distinct CDR3 sequences, about 32% of them singletons. Input material: blood. These receptors were obtained from a woman older than 75 in good health.

This clonotype has at least ten counts. CDR3 residues: CASSLEWGAEEQYF. The CDR3 nucleotides are TGTGCCAGCAGCTTAGAATGGGGGGCGGAGGAGCAGTACTTC. This chain uses TRBV7-6 with TRBJ2-7; D possibly uses TRBD1 or TRBD2 (6 bases each). V was clipped by 1 base and J by 7 bases, with 14 bases between them. Germline V CDR1 and CDR2: SGHVS, FNYEAQ. The CDR3 contains 14 residues.

This clonotype has ten or more counts. The chain has TRBV5-6 and TRBJ1-2, with TRBD1 matching over 7 bases. Germline trimming cut 4 bases from V and 8 bases from J; bases unmatched to any gene: 14. This CDR3 region has 15 residues. Germline V gene sequence: CDR1 SGHDT, CDR2 YYEEEE. The DNA for the CDR3 is TGTGCCAGCAGCATGGAAGGGGGCAGGGTCGAAGGCTACACCTTC. It specifies CASSMEGGRVEGYTF.

This clonotype was seen many times. V gene TRBV5-1 combines with J gene TRBJ2-3; 12 positions match TRBD2. The germline V gene has CDR1 SGHRS and CDR2 YFSETQ. The V and J ends lost 2 bases and 2 bases, in that order; junction bases with no gene match: 6. The CDR3 is 17 amino acids. CDR3 loop: CASSLLGLAGPTDTQYF. The CDR3 DNA reads TGCGCCAGCAGCTTACTTGGACTAGCGGGACCCACAGATACGCAGTATTTT.

This clonotype appeared a few times. This chain links TRBV6-1 with TRBJ2-1, with D possibly matching TRBD2 (5 bases). The DNA end is more similar to TRBJ2-7, so the J call may be wrong. This CDR3 spans 13 amino acids. Germline-derived CDR1 and CDR2 are MNHNS and SASEGT. CDR3 in amino acids: CASREDSYNEQYF. DNA for the CDR3: TGTGCCAGCAGGGAGGACTCCTACAATGAGCAGTACTTC.

This clonotype was seen repeatedly, ten times or more. The CDR3 region has the DNA TGTGCCAGCAATGGCGGGGGGAACACAGATACGCAGTATTTT. As protein: CASNGGGNTDTQYF. The chain uses TRBV6-5 and TRBJ2-3; 8 bases align to TRBD2. Germline CDR1 reads MNHEY; CDR2 reads SVGAGI. Germline trimming cut 7 bases from V and 2 bases from J; bases unmatched to any gene: 5. This CDR3 region has 14 residues.

This clonotype was counted only a few times. V and J are TRBV6-1 and TRBJ1-1, with a tentative D call TRBD1 (6 bases). This CDR3 has 14 amino acids. With 1 base removed from V and 4 bases from J, the gap between germline ends came to 10 bases. CDR1 is MNHNS, CDR2 SASEGT, per germline. CDR3 region: CASSEVSRGTEAFF. The CDR3 coding sequence is TGTGCCAGCAGTGAAGTTAGCAGGGGCACTGAAGCTTTCTTT.

V usage is TRBV4-1 and J usage is TRBJ1-2; no definite D call. The V end lost 4 bases, the J end lost 3 bases, and 15 bases lay between the germline ends. The CDR3 loop spans 15 amino acids. Germline values: CDR1 MGHRA, CDR2 YSYEKL. The CDR3 sequence is CASSPVSSTDYGYTF. The DNA of the CDR3 is TGCGCCAGCAGCCCAGTTAGTAGCACGGACTATGGCTACACCTTC.

The chain employs TRBV7-9 and TRBJ2-7; no clear D gene. The V end was cut by 4 bases, the J end by 7 bases, with 14 bases between. The CDR3 extends over 13 amino acids. CDR1 and CDR2 (germline): SEHNR, FQNEAQ (reference sequence). CDR3 in DNA: TGTGCCAGCAGCTCAAACCACAAGGAAGAGCAGTACTTC. It yields the protein CASSSNHKEEQYF. Drawing the rest from reference TRBV7-9 and TRBJ2-7, the complete variable domain is DTGVSQNPRHKITKRGQNVTFRCDPISEHNRLYWYRQTLGQGPEFLTYFQNEAQLEKSRLLSDRFSAERPKGSFSTLEIQRTEQGDSAMYLCASSSNHKEEQYFGPGTRLTVT.

The chain joins TRBV5-1 to TRBJ2-5; D is possibly TRBD1 or TRBD2 (5 bases each). The CDR3 runs to 16 residues. Germline V CDR1 and CDR2: SGHRS, YFSETQ. V was clipped by 5 bases and J by 2 bases, with 19 bases between them. The CDR3 DNA sequence: TGCGCCAGCAGTTCTCCCGGGACGGGGTTTCAAGAGACCCAGTACTTC. It yields the protein CASSSPGTGFQETQYF.

This clonotype was counted ten times or more. The CDR3 sequence: CSVGRGQGAYETQYF. The CDR3 DNA reads as TGCAGCGTTGGACGGGGACAGGGGGCATATGAGACCCAGTACTTC. The chain carries TRBV29-1 and TRBJ2-5; 12 nucleotides line up with TRBD1. The length of the CDR3 is 15 residues. Germline CDR1 and CDR2: SQVTM and ANQGSEA. The V and J ends lost 4 bases and 5 bases, in that order; junction bases with no gene match: 8.